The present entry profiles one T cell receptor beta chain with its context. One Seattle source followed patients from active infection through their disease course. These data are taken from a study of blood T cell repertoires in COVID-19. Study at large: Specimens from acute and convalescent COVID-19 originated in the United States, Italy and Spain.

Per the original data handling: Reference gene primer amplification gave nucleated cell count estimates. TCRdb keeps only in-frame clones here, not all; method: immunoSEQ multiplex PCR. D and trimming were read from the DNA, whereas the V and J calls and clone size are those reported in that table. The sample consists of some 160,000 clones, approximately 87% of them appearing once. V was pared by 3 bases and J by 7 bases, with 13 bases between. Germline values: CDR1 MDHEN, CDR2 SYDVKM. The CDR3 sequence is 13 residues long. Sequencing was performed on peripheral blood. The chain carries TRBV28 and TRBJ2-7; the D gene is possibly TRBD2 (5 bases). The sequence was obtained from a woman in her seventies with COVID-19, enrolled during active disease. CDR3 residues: CASSFERAGEQYF. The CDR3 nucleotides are TGTGCCAGCAGTTTTGAGAGGGCGGGTGAGCAGTACTTC.